This T cell receptor beta chain was retrieved from a study of yellow fever vaccine responses in identical twins (dated by TCRdb to 2016 to 2018). In terms of the full investigation: In the study, vaccine-responding T cell clones were precisely tracked in identical twins. The study at large found these results: The authors reported that the T cell response to vaccination in identical twins appeared partly convergent and partly personalized.

Library generation was performed with RT-PCR. Sequenced on an Illumina HiSeq 2500. TCRdb reprocessing: public reads trimmed at Q25 with fastp, clones called with MiXCR, in-frame beta chains kept. Entries that share a CDR3 protein sequence are merged under the most common genes and DNA. This sample lists about 590 distinct CDR3 sequences; 70% to 85% were detected once. The ten biggest clones cover approximately 37% of the sample. A distance of 16 bases separates the germline ends of V and J, which lose 5 bases and 8 bases respectively. CDR1 and CDR2, looked up from the germline V gene, are SGHTA and FQGTGA. From the cysteine through the phenylalanine, the CDR3 covers 14 amino acids. Here the CDR3 DNA is all that survives: 42 bases in frame from base 1. Of note for this clonotype: Its antigen is unknown. Within one base of it there is no much larger clone, and no base qualities were kept.

The material sequenced was T cells from blood (PBMCs), unsorted or a sorted subset (not recorded which), taken before or after yellow fever vaccination (not recorded which). This chain joins TRBV7-3 to TRBJ2-1, and TRBD2 may be the D gene, going by 6 matching bases. The source is a female donor who received the yellow fever vaccine. In nucleotides, the sequence is TGTGCCAGCAGCCCCTGGGACTCGTACGATGAGCAGTTCTTC. This yields the protein CASSPWDSYDEQFF. Outside the CDR3, residues come from the reference TRBV7-3 and TRBJ2-1 proteins, so the full variable domain is: GAGVSQTPSNKVTEKGKYVELRCDPISGHTALYWYRQSLGQGPEFLIYFQGTGAADDSGLPNDRFFAVRPEGSVSTLKIQRTERGDSAVYLCASSPWDSYDEQFFGPGTRLTVL.